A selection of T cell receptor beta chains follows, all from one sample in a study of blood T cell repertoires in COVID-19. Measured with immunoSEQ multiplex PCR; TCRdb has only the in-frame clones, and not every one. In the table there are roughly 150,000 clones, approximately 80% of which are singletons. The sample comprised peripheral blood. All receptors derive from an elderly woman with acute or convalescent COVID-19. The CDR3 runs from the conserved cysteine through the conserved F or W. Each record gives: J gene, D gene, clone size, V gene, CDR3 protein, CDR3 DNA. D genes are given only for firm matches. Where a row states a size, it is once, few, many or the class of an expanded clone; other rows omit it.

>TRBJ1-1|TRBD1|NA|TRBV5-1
CASSPRTGGFGTEAFF
TGCGCCAGCAGCCCGCGGACAGGGGGGTTTGGCACTGAAGCTTTCTTT
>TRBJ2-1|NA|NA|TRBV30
CAWSASGVEQFF
TGTGCCTGGAGTGCCTCCGGAGTCGAGCAGTTCTTC
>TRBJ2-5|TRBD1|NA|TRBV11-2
CASSHLLGQGASETQYF
TGTGCCAGCAGCCACTTGTTAGGACAGGGGGCCTCCGAGACCCAGTACTTC
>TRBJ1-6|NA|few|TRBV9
CASSYGGNSPLHF
TGTGCCAGCAGCTACGGGGGTAATTCACCCCTCCACTTT
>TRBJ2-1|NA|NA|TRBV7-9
CASSFERGGNEQFF
TGTGCCAGCAGCTTTGAGAGGGGGGGCAATGAGCAGTTCTTC
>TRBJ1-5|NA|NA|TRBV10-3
CAISVGRGSNQPQHF
TGTGCCATCAGCGTGGGAAGGGGGAGCAATCAGCCCCAGCATTTT
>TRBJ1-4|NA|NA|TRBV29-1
CSGGLGGEKLFF
TGCAGCGGCGGGCTGGGTGGTGAAAAACTGTTTTTT
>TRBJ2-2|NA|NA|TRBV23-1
CASSQAGFGELFF
TGCGCCAGCAGTCAGGCAGGGTTCGGGGAGCTGTTTTTT
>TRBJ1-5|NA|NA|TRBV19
CASSAGEGRPRQPQHF
TGTGCCAGTAGTGCGGGGGAGGGGCGCCCTCGGCAGCCCCAGCATTTT
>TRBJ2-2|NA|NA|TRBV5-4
CASSFYRVTGELFF
TGTGCCAGCAGCTTCTACAGGGTCACCGGGGAGCTGTTTTTT
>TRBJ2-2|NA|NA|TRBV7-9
CASSFIRGAPNTGELFF
TGTGCCAGCAGCTTTATCAGGGGGGCCCCGAACACCGGGGAGCTGTTTTTT
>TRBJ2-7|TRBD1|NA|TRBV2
CASSEAGQGTYEQYF
TGTGCCAGCAGTGAAGCGGGACAGGGGACCTACGAGCAGTACTTC
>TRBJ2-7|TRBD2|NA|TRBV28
CASSPTGGAYEQYF
TGTGCCAGCAGCCCCACCGGGGGGGCCTACGAGCAGTACTTC
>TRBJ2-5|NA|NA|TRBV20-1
CSGGQETQYF
TGCAGCGGGGGACAAGAGACCCAGTACTTC
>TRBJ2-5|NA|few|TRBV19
CASSTGQLGGETQYF
TGTGCCAGTAGTACGGGACAGTTGGGGGGAGAGACCCAGTACTTC
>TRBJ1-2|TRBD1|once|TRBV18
CASSPTGDGYTF
TGTGCCAGCTCGCCTACAGGGGATGGCTACACCTTC
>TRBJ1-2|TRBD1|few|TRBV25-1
CASSEYTTGGYGYTF
TGTGCCAGCAGTGAATATACGACAGGGGGCTACGGCTACACCTTC
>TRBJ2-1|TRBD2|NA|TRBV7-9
CASSDGLAGVGEQFF
TGTGCCAGCAGCGATGGACTAGCGGGAGTTGGAGAGCAGTTCTTC
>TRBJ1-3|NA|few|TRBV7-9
CASRHMGNTIYF
TGTGCCAGCCGACATATGGGAAACACCATATATTTT
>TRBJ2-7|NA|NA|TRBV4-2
CASSQGLAFDEQYF
TGTGCCAGCAGCCAAGGTCTAGCGTTCGACGAGCAGTACTTC
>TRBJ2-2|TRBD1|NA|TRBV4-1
CASSQGLPGGYLGGELFF
TGCGCCAGCAGCCAAGGCTTGCCAGGGGGCTATCTGGGCGGGGAGCTGTTTTTT
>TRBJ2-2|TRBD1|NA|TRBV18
CASSPLGQGNTGELFF
TGTGCCAGCTCACCGCTGGGACAGGGGAACACCGGGGAGCTGTTTTTT
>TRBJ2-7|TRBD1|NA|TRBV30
CAWTKDRGPYEQYF
TGTGCCTGGACCAAGGACAGGGGGCCCTACGAGCAGTACTTC
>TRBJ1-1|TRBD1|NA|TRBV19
CASSGSGGSWTEAFF
TGTGCCAGTAGCGGGTCAGGGGGTTCTTGGACTGAAGCTTTCTTT
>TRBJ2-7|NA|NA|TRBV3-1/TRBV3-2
CASSHVYEQYF
TGTGCCAGCAGCCACGTCTACGAGCAGTACTTC
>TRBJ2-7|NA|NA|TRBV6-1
CASSEGGLGGSYEQYF
TGTGCCAGCAGTGAAGGTGGCTTGGGGGGCTCCTACGAGCAGTACTTC
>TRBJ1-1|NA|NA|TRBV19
CASSRSGRGNFAEAFF
TGTGCCAGTAGCCGAAGCGGACGGGGGAATTTCGCTGAAGCTTTCTTT
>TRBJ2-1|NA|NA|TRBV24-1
CATSDLREPNPNEQFF
TGTGCCACCAGTGACCTACGGGAACCTAACCCCAATGAGCAGTTCTTC
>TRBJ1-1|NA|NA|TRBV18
CASSPRQGWTEAFF
TGTGCCAGCTCACCACGTCAGGGTTGGACTGAAGCTTTCTTT
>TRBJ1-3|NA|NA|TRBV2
CASSVQGMSGNTIYF
TGTGCCAGCAGTGTTCAGGGGATGTCTGGAAACACCATATATTTT
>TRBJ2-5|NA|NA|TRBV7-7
CASSLTGIRGQETQYF
TGTGCTAGCAGCCTCACAGGGATCCGAGGCCAAGAGACCCAGTACTTC
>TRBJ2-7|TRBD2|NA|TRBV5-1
CASSAGGGTYEQYF
TGCGCCAGCAGCGCGGGAGGGGGTACCTACGAGCAGTACTTC
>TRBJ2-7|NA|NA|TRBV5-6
CASSSGPGELYEQYF
TGTGCCAGCAGCTCGGGACCAGGGGAATTATACGAGCAGTACTTC
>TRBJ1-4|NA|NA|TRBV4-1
CASSPKGLANEKLFF
TGCGCCAGCAGCCCCAAGGGGTTGGCTAATGAAAAACTGTTTTTT
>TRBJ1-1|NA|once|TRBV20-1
CRLDSNTEAFF
TGCAGGTTGGACAGCAACACTGAAGCTTTCTTT
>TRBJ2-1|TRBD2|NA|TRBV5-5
CASSFGTSLYNEQFF
TGTGCCAGCAGCTTCGGGACTAGCCTATACAATGAGCAGTTCTTC
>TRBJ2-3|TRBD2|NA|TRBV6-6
CASLTSGRAGDTQYF
TGTGCCAGCTTGACTAGCGGGAGGGCAGGGGATACGCAGTATTTT
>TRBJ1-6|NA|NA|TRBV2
CASSEIVQGRSPLHF
TGTGCCAGCAGTGAGATAGTACAGGGAAGGTCACCCCTCCACTTT
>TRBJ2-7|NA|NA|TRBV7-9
CASSFEGYEQYF
TGTGCCAGCAGCTTCGAGGGATACGAGCAGTACTTC
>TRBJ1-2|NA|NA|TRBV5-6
CASSLAQGYTF
TGTGCCAGCAGCTTGGCCCAAGGCTACACCTTC
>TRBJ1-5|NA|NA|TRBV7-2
CASSQDRRNQPQHF
TGTGCCAGCAGCCAGGACAGACGCAATCAGCCCCAGCATTTT
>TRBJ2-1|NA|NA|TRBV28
CASSPRHYLASNEQFF
TGTGCCAGCAGCCCACGCCACTACCTAGCCTCCAATGAGCAGTTCTTC
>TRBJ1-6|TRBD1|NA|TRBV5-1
CASSAQTGYNSPLHF
TGCGCCAGCAGCGCCCAGACAGGGTATAATTCACCCCTCCACTTT